What follows are 23 T cell receptor beta chains derived from one specimen sequenced in a study of T cells in Graves' hyperthyroidism and ophthalmopathy. RNA transcripts served as the template for amplifying TCR beta CDR3 regions. During a first-round RT-PCR of the TCR CDR3, the HTBI primer set was used. One entry per CDR3 protein, called by TCRdb with MiXCR from the multiplex PCR reads. The sample lists around 250,000 distinct CDR3 sequences; less than 15% were seen once. Sequenced: blood. These receptors came from a woman in her thirties or forties with Graves' hyperthyroidism that later progressed to Graves' ophthalmopathy.

The table lists this clonotype with many counts. The chain has TRBV12-3 or TRBV12-4 and TRBJ1-1; TRBD1 might be the D (5 bases). The V and J ends lost 5 bases and 4 bases respectively, with 20 bases between them. There are 16 residues in the CDR3. CDR3 coding DNA: TGTGCCAGCAGTCCCCTCGGGACCCCTCTGGGCACTGAAGCTTTCTTT. This gives the protein CASSPLGTPLGTEAFF.

This clonotype was seen repeatedly, ten times or more. V is TRBV5-1 and J is TRBJ2-5; 7 bases align to TRBD2. This CDR3 is built from 16 residues. CDR1 is SGHRS, CDR2 YFSETQ, per germline. The V and J ends lost 2 bases and 2 bases, in that order; junction bases with no gene match: 9. CDR3 DNA sequence: TGCGCCAGCAGCTTACGCCGGACTAGTGAGCAAGAGACCCAGTACTTC. It yields the protein CASSLRRTSEQETQYF.

J is TRBJ2-1 and V is TRBV20-1, with 16 bases identical to TRBD2. The germline V gene encodes CDR1 DFQATT and CDR2 SNEGSKA (reference sequence). The ends lost 6 bases at V and 8 bases at J; junction bases unmatched: 10. This CDR3 has 16 residues. The CDR3 DNA is TGCAGTGCCCCGGGGAGGGGACTAGCGGGAGGGGATGAGCAGTTCTTC. Protein product: CSAPGRGLAGGDEQFF.

This clonotype has at least ten counts. CDR3 nucleotides: TGTGCCAGCAGCTTGGACCGGGTCCTGGATACCGGGGAGCTGTTTTTT. Protein: CASSLDRVLDTGELFF. The rearrangement joins TRBV5-6 to TRBJ2-2; D not certain. In germline, CDR1 is SGHDT, CDR2 YYEEEE. Deletions cut 0 bases from V and 5 bases from J, with 14 bases between. CDR3 length: 16 amino acids.

This clonotype turned up a few times. The rearrangement links TRBV18 to TRBJ2-2; 7 bases fit TRBD2. Germline-derived CDR1 and CDR2 are KGHSH and LQKENI. The CDR3 has 14 amino acids. V dropped 5 bases and J dropped 2; count of bases not matched to a gene: 2. The DNA of the CDR3 is TGTGCCAGCTCAACTAGCGCAAACACCGGGGAGCTGTTTTTT. Residues: CASSTSANTGELFF.

This clonotype has at least ten counts. This chain connects TRBV5-6 to TRBJ2-2; D gene unclear. Germline loops: CDR1 SGHDT, CDR2 YYEEEE. V was trimmed by 4 bases and J by 5 bases, leaving 18 bases between them. The CDR3 consists of 16 residues. This CDR3 reads CASSIGVGDPTGELFF. The CDR3 DNA follows: TGTGCCAGCAGCATTGGGGTTGGTGACCCGACCGGGGAGCTGTTTTTT.

Ten or more counts support this clonotype. The chain couples TRBV30 to TRBJ1-6, with 9 positions matching TRBD1. Unmatched junction bases numbered 4, after V lost 0 bases and J lost 7 bases. Germline assignment: CDR1 GTSNPN and CDR2 SVGIG (reference sequence). There are 15 residues in the CDR3. CDR3: CAWSVFGTGNSPLHF. The CDR3 nucleotides are TGTGCCTGGAGTGTATTTGGGACAGGGAATTCACCCCTCCACTTT.

In this sample, this clonotype turned up many times. Here the CDR3 reads CASSLLDLQETQYF. The CDR3 nucleotides read TGTGCCAGCAGCTTATTAGACCTCCAAGAGACCCAGTACTTC. This chain connects TRBV11-2 to TRBJ2-5, with unresolved D. CDR1 and CDR2 from the germline V gene are SGHAT and FQNNGV. CDR3 length: 14 residues. V was trimmed by 2 bases and J by 1 base, leaving 8 bases between them. Full variable domain (missing parts from reference TRBV11-2 and TRBJ2-5): EAGVAQSPRYKIIEKRQSVAFWCNPISGHATLYWYQQILGQGPKLLIQFQNNGVVDDSQLPKDRFSAERLKGVDSTLKIQPAKLEDSAVYLCASSLLDLQETQYFGPGTRLLVL.

This clonotype was seen repeatedly, ten times or more. This rearrangement joins TRBV12-3 or TRBV12-4 to TRBJ2-1, with TRBD2 identical over 7 bases. CDR3 length equals 20 residues. V lost 3 bases to trimming and J lost 0 bases; unmatched junction nucleotides: 17. For the CDR3, the DNA is TGTGCCAGCAGTTTTATGCCCTTAACTAGCGCCCAGAGCTCCTACAATGAGCAGTTCTTC. Amino acids: CASSFMPLTSAQSSYNEQFF.

This clonotype has ten or more counts. This chain uses TRBV6-1 with TRBJ2-7; 8 bases agree with TRBD2. The length of the CDR3 is 15 residues. The V and J ends lost 5 bases and 5 bases, in that order; junction bases with no gene match: 11. Germline CDR1 and CDR2: MNHNS and SASEGT. CDR3 region: CASSSSFGRANEQYF. The DNA for the CDR3 is TGTGCCAGCAGTTCCTCATTCGGGAGGGCTAACGAGCAGTACTTC.

This clonotype was detected ten times or more. The chain is built from TRBV7-6 and TRBJ1-1, with 8 nucleotides matching TRBD1. Germline V lookup: CDR1 SGHVS, CDR2 FNYEAQ. The trim removed 2 bases at V and 4 bases at J, leaving 3 bases unmatched. This CDR3 comprises 14 residues. The CDR3 DNA reads as TGTGCCAGCAGCTTAACAGGGGGAATCACTGAAGCTTTCTTT. Translated, it gives CASSLTGGITEAFF.

The table lists this clonotype with many counts. The chain combines TRBV5-5 with TRBJ1-6; D uncertain. Germline V CDR1 and CDR2: SGHKS, YYEKEE (reference sequence). Trimming shortened V by 4 bases and J by 6 bases, and 11 bases separated the two germline ends. There are 14 residues in the CDR3. In DNA, the CDR3 is TGTGCCAGCAGCCCTGGCGCGGGTAATTCACCCCTCCACTTT. Encoded protein: CASSPGAGNSPLHF. The full variable domain, completed using reference TRBV5-5 and TRBJ1-6, is DAGVTQSPTHLIKTRGQQVTLRCSPISGHKSVSWYQQVLGQGPQFIFQYYEKEERGRGNFPDRFSARQFPNYSSELNVNALLLGDSALYLCASSPGAGNSPLHFGNGTRLTVT.

CDR3 sequence (DNA): TGTGCCAGCAGTTTATGGGACAGGGGTCTTTCTGGAAACACCATATATTTT. Translating gives CASSLWDRGLSGNTIYF. V usage is TRBV28 and J usage is TRBJ1-3; 9 nucleotides agree with TRBD1. Germline CDR1 and CDR2: MDHEN and SYDVKM. This CDR3 has 17 amino acids. The J segment lost 1 base and the V segment lost 0 bases, leaving 4 bases of the junction unmatched.

This clonotype was detected a few times. This sequence joins TRBV19 and TRBJ2-7; the D is unclear. Germline V lookup: CDR1 LNHDA, CDR2 SQIVND (reference sequence). Trimming pared 2 bases from V and 3 bases from J, leaving 14 bases between. The CDR3 has 15 residues. This CDR3 is CASSISNGIYYEQYF. The CDR3 DNA sequence: TGTGCCAGTAGTATATCAAATGGGATCTACTACGAGCAGTACTTC.

This clonotype was observed at least ten times. No DNA is shown, since the ends of the CDR3 on it are uncertain; the CDR3 is the one TCRdb lists. The chain has TRBV12-3 or TRBV12-4 and TRBJ1-1; the table's D call TRBD1 went unverified against the DNA. The CDR3 length is 13 residues, termini included. The CDR3: CASSSSGVTEAFF.

This clonotype occurred many times. V gene TRBV28 combines with J gene TRBJ2-5; 7 bases align to TRBD2. Germline V gene data show CDR1 as MDHEN and CDR2 as SYDVKM. V lost 2 bases, J lost 1 base, and 4 bases stayed unmatched. The CDR3 spans 15 residues. Here the CDR3 reads CASSLPAGVQETQYF. The CDR3 nucleotides read TGTGCCAGCAGTTTACCTGCGGGAGTCCAAGAGACCCAGTACTTC.

This clonotype was recorded many times. CDR3 DNA sequence: TGTGCCAGCAGCCCGCCTGGGCCTAACTATGGCTACACCTTC. Translation gives CASSPPGPNYGYTF. This chain uses TRBV5-6 with TRBJ1-2, with D uncertain. Trimming pared 4 bases from V and 0 bases from J, leaving 10 bases between. CDR1 and CDR2 from the germline V gene are SGHDT and YYEEEE. The CDR3 consists of 14 residues.

Regarding this clonotype: It may be a read error: a sequence one base away is much more abundant. The V and J genes are TRBV4-1 and TRBJ2-3, with 16 bases identical to TRBD2. CDR3 length equals 17 residues. The ends lost 3 bases at V and 8 bases at J; junction bases unmatched: 8. CDR1 and CDR2 (germline): MGHRA, YSYEKL. In nucleotides, the CDR3 is TGCGCCAGCAGCCAGCACTCGGGACTAGCGGGAGGGTCTACGCAGTATTTT. Translating gives CASSQHSGLAGGSTQYF.

As for this clonotype: The junction does not match germline at one end; this may be a read error. This CDR3 is CVTSAFGGRYTETQYF. The CDR3 region has the DNA TGTGTCACCAGTGCCTTCGGAGGGAGGTATACAGAGACCCAGTACTTC. This chain joins TRBV24-1 and TRBJ2-5; maybe TRBD2 (6 bases). Germline-derived CDR1 and CDR2 are KGHDR and SFDVKD. The CDR3 totals 16 residues.

The DNA of the CDR3 is TGTGCCAGCAGCGTCTTCGGGCTCTCCTACAATGAGCAGTTCTTC. Its protein product is CASSVFGLSYNEQFF. The V gene is TRBV9, the J gene TRBJ2-1, with unresolved D. V was cut by 2 bases and J by 0 bases, with 9 bases left in between. Per the germline V gene, CDR1 is SGDLS and CDR2 is YYNGEE. This CDR3 is 15 amino acids long.

This clonotype was seen only once. This rearrangement joins TRBV5-4 to TRBJ2-1; 7 bases line up with TRBD1. CDR1 is SGHNT, CDR2 YYREEE, per germline (reference sequence). The CDR3 runs 14 residues. J lost 15 bases, V lost 0 bases, and 12 bases had no gene match. Here the CDR3 reads CASSLVGQTRGLFF. The CDR3 nucleotides are TGTGCCAGCAGCTTGGTGGGACAGACCCGAGGATTGTTCTTC.

This clonotype was recorded at least ten times. The chain is built from TRBV19 and TRBJ1-6; tentatively, D is TRBD1 (5 bases). V was shortened by 3 bases and J by 7 bases, with 19 bases between the two germline ends. CDR1 is LNHDA and CDR2 is SQIVND in the germline V gene (reference sequence). The CDR3 runs to 17 residues. CDR3 coding DNA: TGTGCCAGTAGTATTATTGGGAGGACACAGCTGAATTCACCCCTCCACTTT. Residues: CASSIIGRTQLNSPLHF.

The V call is TRBV2, the J call TRBJ2-1; TRBD1 is a possible D gene (5 bases). Trimming shortened V by 4 bases and J by 7 bases, and 14 bases separated the two germline ends. The CDR3 runs 14 residues. Germline V CDR1 and CDR2: SNHLY, FYNNEI. The CDR3, as DNA: TGTGCCAGCAGTGCAGGGTCCTCTAGGAATGAGCAGTTCTTC. Residues: CASSAGSSRNEQFF.